The rows below give T cell receptor beta chains drawn from one sample of a study of sequential checkpoint blockade in melanoma. Produced via immunoSEQ multiplex PCR; TCRdb's table is partial and in-frame only. The table records around 15,000 clones, under 65% of them present only once. Sequences were derived from CD8+ T cells sorted from blood (inferred from file names), sampled from a patient given nivolumab and ipilimumab in sequence. Receptors were obtained from a human donor with melanoma. Both conserved end residues are part of each CDR3.

V: TRBV30; CDR3: CAWSLQGYPTGELFF
V: TRBV10-2; CDR3: CASSDRGAGELFF
V: TRBV29-1; CDR3: CSVDNSESYEQYF
V: TRBV28; CDR3: CASSAGTGFFNEQFF
V: TRBV4-1; CDR3: CASSQVPGQSYEQYF
V: TRBV6-5; CDR3: CASSPSGGSYNEQFF
V: TRBV30; CDR3: CAWRPPGGVEAFF
V: TRBV2; CDR3: CASSEPVNTEAFF
V: TRBV29-1; CDR3: CSVEVPGTGASYEQYF
V: TRBV4-1; CDR3: CASSRDGGEQYF
V: TRBV6-6; CDR3: CASSYGRTGYNEQFF
V: TRBV9; CDR3: CASSASGTALYNEQFF
V: TRBV7-9; CDR3: CAVTRNTGELFF
V: TRBV28; CDR3: CASSLVAGQGAYNEQFF
V: TRBV2; CDR3: CASSEAQNRGSNYGYTF
V: TRBV28; CDR3: CASRETGSQLNEQYF
V: TRBV30; CDR3: CAWNQGAGSEQFF
V: TRBV9; CDR3: CASSAGDRVPVYGYTF
V: TRBV18; CDR3: CASSPLGGSNQPQHF
V: TRBV6-5; CDR3: CASSLQGIPYEQYF
V: TRBV25-1; CDR3: CASSEYGGEKLFF
V: TRBV6-5; CDR3: CARLLPKTQYF
V: TRBV27; CDR3: CASSPTGYEQYF
V: TRBV15; CDR3: CATRGGDLAGSDTQYF
V: TRBV30; CDR3: CAWSTGTGGEQYF
V: TRBV6-6; CDR3: CASSTGGDGYTF
V: TRBV27; CDR3: CASSPPSYEQYF
V: TRBV28; CDR3: CASSLAGAYQETQYF
V: TRBV5-1; CDR3: CASSLQNEKLFF
V: TRBV4-1; CDR3: CASSQDGLAYTYNEQFF
V: TRBV11-2; CDR3: CASSEWTGDYEQYF
V: TRBV10-3; CDR3: CAISEVGSGTRMFYEQYF
V: TRBV4-2; CDR3: CASSQVSQNNEQFF
V: TRBV27; CDR3: CASSLWGLSTDTQYF
V: TRBV4-1; CDR3: CASSQISGGAGLQTQYF
V: TRBV19; CDR3: CASSPSSSGAYNEQFF
V: TRBV2; CDR3: CASSLTDEQFF
V: TRBV28; CDR3: CASSFQYGYTF
V: TRBV7-6; CDR3: CASSSQETQYF
V: TRBV4-2; CDR3: CASSDGEPSGAGKETQYF
V: TRBV28; CDR3: CASSLSGTRTSGEQYF
V: TRBV6-5; CDR3: CASRGWDRGRYEQYF
V: TRBV6-6; CDR3: CASNPVGGEQYF
V: TRBV6-1; CDR3: CASRAFTDTQYF
V: TRBV4-1; CDR3: CASSAGASQSNQPQHF
V: TRBV6-1; CDR3: CASTLTSGGSYEQYF
V: TRBV6-1; CDR3: CASSPGTDELMGYTF
V: TRBV5-4; CDR3: CASRLVGASGPDTQYF
V: TRBV7-6; CDR3: CASSPHPGNSPLHF
V: TRBV5-5; CDR3: CASSTDRGLETFF
V: TRBV5-5; CDR3: CASSKGLAGVKNYNEQFF
V: TRBV9; CDR3: CASSPPTGGENTIYF
V: TRBV9; CDR3: CASSSLTGLGYGYTF
V: TRBV27; CDR3: CASSSRGDFYEQYF
V: TRBV6-5; CDR3: CASSYGQGWQPQHF
V: TRBV19; CDR3: CASSSSGLAGDEQFF
V: TRBV5-6; CDR3: CASSRGTDTQYF
V: TRBV7-6; CDR3: CASSLEEGPNYGYTF
V: TRBV4-1; CDR3: CASSLTTAPTDTQYF